Presented here are 23 T cell receptor beta chains from one specimen sequenced in a study of T cell changes during pregnancy in multiple sclerosis. Only in-frame clones appear in the TCRdb table, and some are missing; sequencing was by immunoSEQ multiplex PCR. This sample has about 66,000 clones, with 90% found just once. This specimen consisted of peripheral blood, obtained in the third trimester of pregnancy. Receptor source: a female donor with multiple sclerosis, enrolled in a pregnancy study.

The chain is built from TRBV18 and TRBJ1-2, with D possibly matching TRBD1 (6 bases). The V end was cut by 6 bases, the J end by 6 bases, with 14 bases between. The CDR3 is made up of 13 amino acids. Germline values: CDR1 KGHSH, CDR2 LQKENI. CDR3 DNA sequence: TGTGCCAGCTCCCCCCTACAGGGAGATGGCTACACCTTC. Translated: CASSPLQGDGYTF. Looking up the rest from reference TRBV18 and TRBJ1-2 gives the full variable domain: NAGVMQNPRHLVRRRGQEARLRCSPMKGHSHVYWYRQLPEEGLKFMVYLQKENIIDESGMPKERFSAEFPKEGPSILRIQQVVRGDSAAYFCASSPLQGDGYTFGSGTRLTVV.

The CDR3 reads CASSLAGGPAYEQYF. CDR3 bases: TGTGCCAGCAGCTTAGCGGGGGGACCAGCCTACGAGCAGTACTTC. The chain joins TRBV7-2 to TRBJ2-7; tentative D call: TRBD2 (6 bases). The V gene's germline CDR1 is SGHTA and CDR2 FQGNSA. This CDR3 is 15 amino acids long. Trimming cost V 0 bases and J 2 bases, with 11 bases left between them.

V gene TRBV27 combines with J gene TRBJ1-1, with D tentatively TRBD1 (5 bases). CDR1 and CDR2 (germline): MNHEY, SMNVEV (reference sequence). The CDR3 is 14 residues long. The V gene lost 2 bases and the J gene lost 4 bases, with 11 bases spanning the gap. The CDR3 protein is CASSLLGVGTEAFF. In DNA form, the CDR3 reads TGTGCCAGCAGTTTACTAGGGGTAGGCACTGAAGCTTTCTTT.

J is TRBJ1-5 and V is TRBV30; D is unclear. The CDR3 runs 13 residues. V lost 0 bases and J 7 bases, leaving 10 bases between the germline ends. CDR1 is GTSNPN and CDR2 is SVGIG in the germline V gene (reference sequence). CDR3 in amino acids: CAWSVDDRQPQHF. The CDR3 coding sequence is TGTGCCTGGAGTGTAGATGATAGACAGCCCCAGCATTTT.

The chain is built from TRBV5-5 and TRBJ1-5, with D maybe TRBD1 (6 bases). This CDR3 has 16 residues. Trimming cost V 0 bases and J 4 bases, with 14 bases left between them. Per germline, CDR1 SGHKS and CDR2 YYEKEE (reference sequence). The CDR3 spells CASSLESGEGNQPQHF. The DNA of the CDR3 is TGTGCCAGCAGCTTGGAGTCAGGGGAGGGGAATCAGCCCCAGCATTTT.

The V call is TRBV29-1, the J call TRBJ2-2; TRBD1 aligns across 7 bases. Germline loops: CDR1 SQVTM, CDR2 ANQGSEA. The CDR3 consists of 15 residues. The V and J ends lost 3 bases and 5 bases, in that order; junction bases with no gene match: 9. The CDR3 region has the DNA TGCAGCGTTGAGCAGACAGCGACAGGGACCGGGGAGCTGTTTTTT. This translates into CSVEQTATGTGELFF.

This rearrangement joins TRBV13 to TRBJ2-1, with 10 bases lining up with TRBD1. The CDR3 spans 17 residues. Germline CDR1 is PRHDT and CDR2 is FYEKMQ (reference sequence). After removal of 2 bases from V and 0 bases from J, the junction contained 4 bases not matched to a gene. The DNA of the CDR3 is TGTGCCAGCAGCTTAACCAGGGACAGGGGCTCCTACAATGAGCAGTTCTTC. Translating gives CASSLTRDRGSYNEQFF.

This clone was recorded once. The chain uses TRBV18 and TRBJ2-2; 8 nucleotides align to TRBD1. The germline CDR1 and CDR2 sequences are KGHSH and LQKENI. The CDR3 totals 15 residues. J was trimmed by 3 bases and V by 2 bases; bases with no gene match: 2. CDR3 nucleotide sequence: TGTGCCAGCTCACCAACAGGGGGAGACACCGGGGAGCTGTTTTTT. Residues: CASSPTGGDTGELFF. The full variable domain, rest sourced from reference TRBV18 and TRBJ2-2, is NAGVMQNPRHLVRRRGQEARLRCSPMKGHSHVYWYRQLPEEGLKFMVYLQKENIIDESGMPKERFSAEFPKEGPSILRIQQVVRGDSAAYFCASSPTGGDTGELFFGEGSRLTVL.

The rearrangement uses TRBV27 and TRBJ2-7; 13 nucleotides align to TRBD2. The CDR3 length is 16 residues. V lost 4 bases, J lost 3 bases, and 6 bases stayed unmatched. Germline loops: CDR1 MNHEY, CDR2 SMNVEV (reference sequence). CDR3 bases: TGTGCCAGCAGTTCCCCTAGGACTAGCGGGGGCTACGAGCAGTACTTC. Its translation: CASSSPRTSGGYEQYF.

The V call is TRBV15, the J call TRBJ2-3; D is unclear. In germline, CDR1 is LNHNV, CDR2 YYDKDF (reference sequence). The CDR3 extends over 14 amino acids. V was clipped by 8 bases and J by 13 bases, with 25 bases between them. The CDR3 is CATSRTLSFYRKYF. The CDR3 region has the DNA TGTGCCACCTCTCGAACACTTAGCTTCTACCGCAAGTATTTT. The full variable domain, its missing parts supplied by reference TRBV15 and TRBJ2-3, is DAMVIQNPRYQVTQFGKPVTLSCSQTLNHNVMYWYQQKSSQAPKLLFHYYDKDFNNEADTPDNFQSRRPNTSFCFLDIRSPGLGDTAMYLCATSRTLSFYRKYFGPGTRLTVL.

The table lists this clone with a few counts. The chain is built from TRBV19 and TRBJ2-3; 10 bases agree with TRBD2. The CDR3 extends over 16 amino acids. Unmatched junction bases numbered 1, after V lost 0 bases and J lost 1 base. The germline gives CDR1 LNHDA, CDR2 SQIVND (reference sequence). The CDR3 nucleotides read TGTGCCAGTAGTATAGACGGGACTAGCGGCACAGATACGCAGTATTTT. Its translation: CASSIDGTSGTDTQYF.

The gene calls are TRBV29-1 and TRBJ1-4, with 10 nucleotides matching TRBD1. J gave up 6 bases and V 6 bases, and 7 bases lay outside the gene matches. The CDR3 has 14 residues. Germline V gene lookup returns CDR1 SQVTM and CDR2 ANQGSEA. The CDR3 coding sequence is TGCAGCGTACGTACCGGGACAGGGGATGAAAAACTGTTTTTT. Its translation is CSVRTGTGDEKLFF.

The rearrangement joins TRBV2 to TRBJ1-3; possibly TRBD1 for D (5 bases). Germline V gene data show CDR1 as SNHLY and CDR2 as FYNNEI. The CDR3 spans 14 residues. Trimming pared 1 base from V and 3 bases from J, leaving 7 bases between. The CDR3 region has the DNA TGTGCCAGCAGTGAAGTAACAGGTGGAAACACCATATATTTT. Protein product: CASSEVTGGNTIYF.

J is TRBJ2-3 and V is TRBV4-1; possibly TRBD2 for D (6 bases). The CDR3 runs 18 residues. Germline V gene sequence: CDR1 MGHRA, CDR2 YSYEKL. V was pared by 0 bases and J by 1 base, with 17 bases between. The CDR3: CASSQEGIRAGRTDTQYF. The CDR3 region has the DNA TGCGCCAGCAGCCAAGAAGGGATTAGAGCGGGCCGCACAGATACGCAGTATTTT.

This clone appeared once. DNA for the CDR3: TGTGCCAGCAGCTTAGAGTACCAGGGGGCGGGAGCTAATGAAAAACTGTTTTTT. It codes for CASSLEYQGAGANEKLFF. J is TRBJ1-4 and V is TRBV11-2, with 8 positions matching TRBD1. V lost 0 bases to trimming and J lost 3 bases; unmatched junction nucleotides: 9. Germline-derived CDR1 and CDR2 are SGHAT and FQNNGV. The CDR3 length is 18 residues.

The sample holds one count of this clone. The CDR3 DNA is TGCAGCGTTGCTTGGACAGTGGGACCGAACACTGAAGCTTTCTTT. Translating it yields CSVAWTVGPNTEAFF. The chain employs TRBV29-1 and TRBJ1-1; TRBD1 might be the D (6 bases). Trimming took off 4 bases at V and 1 base at J, with 16 bases between the two ends. The CDR3 extends over 15 amino acids. Germline V gene lookup returns CDR1 SQVTM and CDR2 ANQGSEA.

CDR3 coding DNA: TGTGCCAGCAGTGAAGGTAGAGGAATTTTCTATGGCTACACCTTC. Protein: CASSEGRGIFYGYTF. The rearrangement links TRBV6-1 to TRBJ1-2; no reliable D call. Germline CDR1 is MNHNS and CDR2 is SASEGT. This CDR3 has 15 amino acids. Trimming cost V 1 base and J 4 bases, with 13 bases left between them.

The rearrangement uses TRBV30 and TRBJ2-6; D ambiguous. Trimming took off 5 bases at V and 2 bases at J, with 7 bases between the two ends. The CDR3 loop spans 13 amino acids. The germline V gene encodes CDR1 GTSNPN and CDR2 SVGIG (reference sequence). CDR3 nucleotide sequence: TGTGCCTGGCGGGTGCCTGGGGCCAACGTCCTGACTTTC. Translating gives CAWRVPGANVLTF.

V is TRBV9 and J is TRBJ2-7, with TRBD2 matching over 12 bases. Losses at the gene ends were 3 bases for V and 3 bases for J; bases not matched to a gene: 4. This CDR3 contains 15 residues. Germline V lookup: CDR1 SGDLS, CDR2 YYNGEE. The CDR3 DNA reads TGTGCCAGCAGCGAGGGACTAGCGGGTCTCTACGAGCAGTACTTC. Translation gives CASSEGLAGLYEQYF. The full variable domain, with the rest looked up from reference TRBV9 and TRBJ2-7, is DSGVTQTPKHLITATGQRVTLRCSPRSGDLSVYWYQQSLDQGLQFLIQYYNGEERAKGNILERFSAQQFPDLHSELNLSSLELGDSALYFCASSEGLAGLYEQYFGPGTRLTVT.

CDR3 nucleotides: TGTGCCAGCAGCCAGGGCTGGATTCAACAAACCGGGGAGCTGTTTTTT. Amino acid sequence: CASSQGWIQQTGELFF. J is TRBJ2-2 and V is TRBV5-4; D is possibly TRBD1 (5 bases). The germline V and J ends were trimmed by 4 bases and 5 bases, with 18 bases remaining between them. This CDR3 spans 16 amino acids. Looked up from germline, CDR1 is SGHNT and CDR2 is YYREEE (reference sequence).

The chain combines TRBV7-2 with TRBJ2-2; 8 bases fit TRBD2. CDR3 length equals 15 residues. The V segment lost 3 bases and the J segment 5 bases; nucleotides outside the gene matches: 5. Germline CDR1 is SGHTA and CDR2 is FQGNSA. CDR3: CASSFSGGRTGELFF. CDR3 DNA: TGTGCCAGCAGCTTCTCGGGGGGGCGAACCGGGGAGCTGTTTTTT.

The chain links TRBV27 to TRBJ2-3; perhaps TRBD1 as D (6 bases). The CDR3 loop spans 15 amino acids. Trimming removed 7 bases at V and 2 bases at J, with 16 bases between. Germline loops: CDR1 MNHEY, CDR2 SMNVEV (reference sequence). The CDR3 DNA is TGTGCCAGCAACCAGGACAGACGATACACAGATACGCAGTATTTT. Amino acid sequence: CASNQDRRYTDTQYF.

V and J are TRBV11-3 and TRBJ2-7, with 7 bases matching TRBD2. The CDR3 runs 14 residues. The V segment lost 2 bases and the J segment 2 bases; nucleotides outside the gene matches: 3. Per the germline V gene, CDR1 is SGHNT and CDR2 is YENEEA. The CDR3 reads CASSLSLAPYEQYF. For the CDR3, the DNA is TGTGCCAGCAGCTTATCACTAGCGCCCTACGAGCAGTACTTC.